The next 26 T cell receptor beta chains were all read from a single sample in a study of blood T cell repertoires in COVID-19. Assay: immunoSEQ multiplex PCR; the TCRdb copy retains only in-frame clones and omits some. The data hold 140,000 or so clones, with 85% observed a single time. Sequenced input: PBMCs or T cells enriched from blood (not recorded which). The receptors here all came from a woman between 40 and 50 years old who had recovered from COVID-19.

This clone was picked up a small number of times. The chain carries TRBV9 and TRBJ2-7, with 11 bases lining up with TRBD2. The CDR3 spans 15 residues. J gave up 6 bases and V 2 bases, and 7 bases lay outside the gene matches. In germline, CDR1 is SGDLS, CDR2 YYNGEE. The CDR3 here is CASSVSGRAQSEQYF. The CDR3 DNA is TGTGCCAGCAGCGTTAGCGGGAGGGCCCAGTCCGAGCAGTACTTC.

The V gene is TRBV3-1 (or the pseudogene TRBV3-2), the J gene TRBJ1-3, with unresolved D. This CDR3 is 13 amino acids long. The germline CDR1 and CDR2 sequences are LGHDT and YNNKEL (reference sequence). V gave up 6 bases and J gave up 9 bases, with 15 bases separating them. The CDR3 nucleotides are TGTGCCAGCAGTCCAACACCCGGAGGCACCATATATTTT. It specifies CASSPTPGGTIYF.

The chain combines TRBV1 with TRBJ2-1; the table assigns TRBD1, which was not confirmed against the DNA. TRBV1 is a recognized pseudogene. CDR3 size: 17 residues. CDR3 amino acids: CTSSQSGTGSSYNEQFF. In DNA, the CDR3 is TGCACCAGCAGCCAATCCGGGACAGGGAGTAGCTACAATGAGCAGTTCTTC.

J is TRBJ1-6 and V is TRBV12-5; 7 positions match TRBD1. This CDR3 spans 14 amino acids. The V gene's germline CDR1 is LGHNT and CDR2 FRNRAP. Trimming removed 6 bases from V and 7 bases from J; junction bases left unmatched: 6. In DNA form, the CDR3 reads TGTGCTAGTGGCAGTACAGGGGAAAATTCACCCCTCCACTTT. This translates into CASGSTGENSPLHF.

This chain links TRBV27 with TRBJ1-5; no clear D. CDR1 MNHEY and CDR2 SMNVEV come from the germline V gene (reference sequence). The CDR3 sequence is 13 residues long. Trimming pared 4 bases from V and 10 bases from J, leaving 14 bases between. This CDR3 is CASSWASGGPQHF. CDR3 bases: TGTGCCAGCAGTTGGGCAAGCGGCGGCCCCCAGCATTTT.

V gene TRBV11-2 combines with J gene TRBJ1-2, with a possible D match to TRBD1 (5 bases). Germline CDR1 is SGHAT and CDR2 is FQNNGV. The length of the CDR3 is 14 residues. V was shortened by 7 bases and J by 6 bases, with 18 bases between the two germline ends. CDR3 protein: CASTDLRESHGYTF. CDR3 nucleotide sequence: TGTGCCAGCACCGACCTCAGGGAATCGCATGGCTACACCTTC.

V gene TRBV5-1 combines with J gene TRBJ2-3; 8 nucleotides agree with TRBD1. CDR3 length: 13 amino acids. Losses at the gene ends were 7 bases for V and 7 bases for J; bases not matched to a gene: 8. Germline V gene lookup returns CDR1 SGHRS and CDR2 YFSETQ. The DNA for the CDR3 is TGCGCCAGCCGATTGACAGGGGCGAATACGCAGTATTTT. This gives the protein CASRLTGANTQYF.

The chain couples TRBV19 to TRBJ2-7; the D gene is possibly TRBD2 (6 bases). CDR1 LNHDA and CDR2 SQIVND come from the germline V gene (reference sequence). V was shortened by 6 bases and J by 2 bases, with 17 bases between the two germline ends. This CDR3 spans 15 amino acids. For the CDR3, the DNA is TGTGCCAGTAGCTTATTTGGAGGGAGTCCCTACGAGCAGTACTTC. It encodes CASSLFGGSPYEQYF.

CDR3 sequence reads: CASTGGSYNSPLHF. CDR3 nucleotides: TGTGCCAGCACTGGAGGCTCCTATAATTCACCCCTCCACTTT. This rearrangement joins TRBV3-1 (or the pseudogene TRBV3-2) to TRBJ1-6; D not resolved. V lost 7 bases, J lost 0 bases, and 7 bases lay in between. The CDR3 extends over 14 amino acids. Per germline, CDR1 LGHDT and CDR2 YNNKEL (reference sequence).

The chain employs TRBV7-8 and TRBJ2-7, with 8 nucleotides matching TRBD1. The V segment lost 2 bases and the J segment 5 bases; nucleotides outside the gene matches: 8. Germline V lookup: CDR1 SGHVS, CDR2 FQNEAQ. The CDR3 runs to 15 residues. The CDR3 DNA sequence: TGTGCCAGCAGCTTATTCACCAGGGGGCCTCACGAGCAGTACTTC. Translation gives CASSLFTRGPHEQYF.

The chain combines TRBV15 with TRBJ2-7, with no clear D. Germline V gene lookup returns CDR1 LNHNV and CDR2 YYDKDF (reference sequence). V lost 5 bases and J 3 bases, leaving 14 bases between the germline ends. This CDR3 is built from 14 residues. The CDR3 DNA follows: TGTGCCACCAGCCAAACGAATAACTTCTACGAGCAGTACTTC. Its translation: CATSQTNNFYEQYF.

The CDR3 protein is CASSQGQGDGYTF. DNA of the CDR3: TGCGCCAGCAGCCAAGGACAGGGGGATGGCTACACCTTC. The chain links TRBV4-1 to TRBJ1-2, with TRBD1 matching 9 bases. The CDR3 consists of 13 residues. Germline lookup yields CDR1 MGHRA and CDR2 YSYEKL. The J segment lost 6 bases and the V segment lost 1 base, leaving 0 bases of the junction unmatched.

The J gene is TRBJ2-7, the V gene TRBV5-8; TRBD2 agrees at 7 bases. The J segment lost 1 base and the V segment lost 6 bases, leaving 10 bases of the junction unmatched. This CDR3 contains 15 residues. CDR1 is SGHTS and CDR2 is YDEGEE in the germline V gene. In nucleotides, the CDR3 is TGTGCCAGCACTCTGGGGAGGGGTTCGTCCTACGAGCAGTACTTC. Translated, it gives CASTLGRGSSYEQYF. Using reference TRBV5-8 and TRBJ2-7 for the parts outside the CDR3, the full variable domain is EAGVTQSPTHLIKTRGQQATLRCSPISGHTSVYWYQQALGLGLQFLLWYDEGEERNRGNFPPRFSGRQFPNYSSELNVNALELEDSALYLCASTLGRGSSYEQYFGPGTRLTVT.

The chain has TRBV27 and TRBJ1-5; tentative D call: TRBD1 (6 bases). Trimming removed 3 bases from V and 4 bases from J, with 16 bases in between. This CDR3 has 16 residues. Germline V CDR1 and CDR2: MNHEY, SMNVEV (reference sequence). CDR3 sequence reads: CASSLRGGLRNQPQHF. For the CDR3, the DNA is TGTGCCAGCAGTTTGCGCGGGGGGCTTCGAAATCAGCCCCAGCATTTT.

The rearrangement uses TRBV5-1 and TRBJ1-3; tentatively, D is TRBD1 (5 bases). V was clipped by 0 bases and J by 2 bases, with 9 bases between them. Germline V gene data show CDR1 as SGHRS and CDR2 as YFSETQ. The CDR3 covers 15 residues. Here the CDR3 reads CASSLGQLAGNTIYF. CDR3 DNA: TGCGCCAGCAGCTTGGGACAGTTGGCTGGAAACACCATATATTTT.

The V gene is TRBV15, the J gene TRBJ2-5, with D unclear. From germline, CDR1 is LNHNV and CDR2 YYDKDF (reference sequence). This CDR3 is 14 amino acids long. V was trimmed by 1 base and J by 5 bases, leaving 11 bases between them. The CDR3 coding sequence is TGTGCCACCAGCAGAGGGTCGGGTTCGGAGACCCAGTACTTC. Translating gives CATSRGSGSETQYF.

This chain uses TRBV29-1 with TRBJ2-3; TRBD2 aligns across 8 bases. The V and J ends lost 4 bases and 2 bases, in that order; junction bases with no gene match: 20. This CDR3 has 19 residues. Per the germline V gene, CDR1 is SQVTM and CDR2 is ANQGSEA. The CDR3 nucleotides are TGCAGCGTTGTGGGGGGGGCTGCGGTGACTAGCGAGGCCACAGATACGCAGTATTTT. Its protein is CSVVGGAAVTSEATDTQYF.

This chain uses TRBV19 with TRBJ1-2, with D maybe TRBD1 (6 bases). The CDR3 has 13 amino acids. Trimming stripped 6 bases from V and 3 bases from J, with 11 bases between. CDR1 is LNHDA, CDR2 SQIVND, per germline (reference sequence). The CDR3 bases are TGTGCCAGTAGCAGGGGATGGGACTATGGCTACACCTTC. It encodes CASSRGWDYGYTF.

J is TRBJ1-6 and V is TRBV19; D is unclear. The CDR3 is 15 amino acids. Trimming shortened V by 10 bases and J by 7 bases, and 20 bases separated the two germline ends. The germline V gene encodes CDR1 LNHDA and CDR2 SQIVND (reference sequence). CDR3 in amino acids: CATLPERSSNSPLHF. Here the CDR3 DNA reads TGTGCCACTCTTCCCGAACGTTCAAGCAATTCACCCCTCCACTTT.

In this sample, this clone turned up a few times. The V gene is TRBV5-1, the J gene TRBJ1-1; no clear D. The CDR3 length is 13 residues. V shed 0 bases and J shed 2 bases, with 5 bases lying between them. CDR1 and CDR2 (germline): SGHRS, YFSETQ. The CDR3 nucleotides read TGCGCCAGCAGCTTGGGCCTAAACACTGAAGCTTTCTTT. It yields the protein CASSLGLNTEAFF.

The rearrangement joins TRBV5-1 to TRBJ1-6; TRBD1 aligns across 8 bases. CDR1 is SGHRS, CDR2 YFSETQ, per germline. Trimming at V came to 1 base and at J to 7 bases, leaving 1 base not matched to a gene. The CDR3 length is 14 residues. CDR3 in DNA: TGCGCCAGCAGCTTGCGACAGGGGAATTCACCCCTCCACTTT. Its protein is CASSLRQGNSPLHF.

The V call is TRBV7-4, the J call TRBJ2-7; the D is unclear. This CDR3 has 10 amino acids. CDR1 is SGHVT, CDR2 SQSDAQ, per germline. V shed 5 bases and J shed 3 bases, with 2 bases lying between them. CDR3 nucleotide sequence: TGTGCCAGCAGCCACTACGAGCAGTACTTC. Protein sequence: CASSHYEQYF. The complete variable domain, with remaining parts taken from reference TRBV7-4 and TRBJ2-7, reads GAGVSQSPRYKVAKRGRDVALRCDSISGHVTLYWYRQTLGQGSEVLTYSQSDAQRDKSGRPSGRFSAERPERSVSTLKIQRTEQGDSAVYLCASSHYEQYFGPGTRLTVT.

The rearrangement joins TRBV27 to TRBJ2-1; maybe TRBD1 (6 bases). Germline CDR1 and CDR2: MNHEY and SMNVEV (reference sequence). V dropped 7 bases and J dropped 7 bases, with 23 bases sitting between them. This CDR3 spans 16 amino acids. This chain's CDR3 is CASTSLGQREKNEQFF. The CDR3 DNA reads as TGTGCCAGCACCTCACTGGGACAAAGGGAGAAGAATGAGCAGTTCTTC.

The chain has TRBV19 and TRBJ2-3, with 7 nucleotides matching TRBD1. The V and J ends lost 8 bases and 5 bases, in that order; junction bases with no gene match: 13. The CDR3 spans 15 residues. CDR1 is LNHDA, CDR2 SQIVND, per germline (reference sequence). The CDR3 DNA follows: TGTGCCAGTCGCGGCTCAAGGACAGGCGAAGATACGCAGTATTTT. As protein: CASRGSRTGEDTQYF.

Of note for this clone: One end of the junction is discordant with germline, which a read error may explain. The rearrangement links TRBV5-1 to TRBJ2-1, with 9 bases lining up with TRBD2. CDR1 is SGHRS, CDR2 YFSETQ, per germline. The CDR3 totals 16 residues. DNA of the CDR3: TGTGCCAGCAGCTTGGCGGGGGGGATCTCCTACAATGAGCAGTTCTTC. Translated: CASSLAGGISYNEQFF.

This clone has a handful of counts. This chain joins TRBV6-1 and TRBJ2-2, with a possible D match to TRBD2 (6 bases). Germline CDR1 and CDR2: MNHNS and SASEGT. The CDR3 sequence is 18 residues long. The germline V and J ends were trimmed by 0 bases and 0 bases, with 14 bases remaining between them. CDR3 residues: CASSEAGGLFANTGELFF. CDR3 nucleotides: TGTGCCAGCAGTGAAGCGGGAGGCCTCTTCGCGAACACCGGGGAGCTGTTTTTT.